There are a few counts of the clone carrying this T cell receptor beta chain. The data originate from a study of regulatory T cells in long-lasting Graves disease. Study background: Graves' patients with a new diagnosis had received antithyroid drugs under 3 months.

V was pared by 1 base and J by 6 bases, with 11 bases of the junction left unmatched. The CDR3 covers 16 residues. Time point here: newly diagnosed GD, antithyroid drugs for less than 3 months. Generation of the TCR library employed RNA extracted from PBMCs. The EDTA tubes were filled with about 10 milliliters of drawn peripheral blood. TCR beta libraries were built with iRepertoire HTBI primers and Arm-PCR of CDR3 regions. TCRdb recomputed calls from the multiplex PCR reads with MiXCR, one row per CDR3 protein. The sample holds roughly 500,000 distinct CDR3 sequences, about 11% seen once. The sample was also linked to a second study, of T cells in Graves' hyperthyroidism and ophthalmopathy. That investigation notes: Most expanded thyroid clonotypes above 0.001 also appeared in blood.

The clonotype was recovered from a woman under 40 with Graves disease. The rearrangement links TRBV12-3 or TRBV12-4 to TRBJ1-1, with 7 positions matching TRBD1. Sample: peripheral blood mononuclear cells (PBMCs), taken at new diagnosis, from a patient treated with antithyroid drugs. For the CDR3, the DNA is TGTGCCAGCAGTTTAGGGAGACAGGGTCTACGGCCTGAAGCTTTCTTT. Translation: CASSLGRQGLRPEAFF.